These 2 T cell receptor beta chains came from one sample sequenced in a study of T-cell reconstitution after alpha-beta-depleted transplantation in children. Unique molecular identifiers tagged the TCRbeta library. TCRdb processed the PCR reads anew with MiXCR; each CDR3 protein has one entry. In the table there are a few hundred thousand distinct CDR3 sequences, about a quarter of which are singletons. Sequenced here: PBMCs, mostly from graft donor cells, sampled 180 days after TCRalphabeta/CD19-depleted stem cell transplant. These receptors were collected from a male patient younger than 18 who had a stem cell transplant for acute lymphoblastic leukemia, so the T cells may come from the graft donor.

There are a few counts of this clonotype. CDR3 amino acids: CSARQGREAFF. The CDR3 coding sequence is TGCAGTGCTAGGCAGGGGCGGGAAGCTTTCTTT. V gene TRBV20-1 combines with J gene TRBJ1-1; possibly TRBD1 for D (6 bases). CDR3 length: 11 amino acids. The ends were cut back, 3 bases at V and 8 bases at J, with 10 bases in the middle. CDR1 and CDR2 (germline): DFQATT, SNEGSKA (reference sequence).

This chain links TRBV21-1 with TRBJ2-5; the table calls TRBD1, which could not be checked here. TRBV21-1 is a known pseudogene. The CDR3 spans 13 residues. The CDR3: CARKRQGSETQYF. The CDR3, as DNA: TGTGCCAGGAAAAGGCAGGGGTCGGAGACCCAGTACTTC.